This entry lists 4 T cell receptor beta chains sequenced from one sample in a study of vaccination effects on CD4 cells after COVID-19. Using immunoSEQ multiplex PCR, the repertoire was profiled, and TCRdb retains in-frame clones only, with some absent. The table records tens of thousands of clones, over 70% of them present only once. With more than 9 days of culture completed, CD4+ T cells were isolated. Two doses of either BNT162b2 or mRNA-1273 were given to each participant. No antigen has been identified for these receptors. Sequencing was performed on CD4+ T cells from PBMCs cultured without peptide, taken after COVID-19 vaccination. The receptor set was obtained from a human donor who received a COVID-19 vaccine.

The V and J genes are TRBV4-1 and TRBJ2-1, with TRBD2 matching over 12 bases. CDR3 length: 17 residues. Per germline, CDR1 MGHRA and CDR2 YSYEKL. V trimming: 4 bases; J trimming: 9 bases; junction bases outside the gene matches: 13. The CDR3 DNA follows: TGCGCCAGCAGCCGCCATATGACTAGCGGGAGAGCGGGTGAGCAGTTCTTC. This translates into CASSRHMTSGRAGEQFF.

V and J are TRBV30 and TRBJ1-1; D is possibly TRBD1 (5 bases). Germline V lookup: CDR1 GTSNPN, CDR2 SVGIG (reference sequence). The CDR3 totals 13 residues. Trimming took off 4 bases at V and 0 bases at J, with 9 bases between the two ends. The CDR3 region is CAWTMTVNTEAFF. The CDR3 DNA sequence: TGTGCCTGGACCATGACAGTGAACACTGAAGCTTTCTTT.

The J gene is TRBJ1-1, the V gene TRBV12-5; no reliable D call. The CDR3 has 15 amino acids. Germline V lookup: CDR1 LGHNT, CDR2 FRNRAP. V lost 2 bases to trimming and J lost 6 bases, with 16 bases between them. CDR3 in DNA: TGTGCTAGTGGTTTGTCACCCCGGACCGGGGCTGAAGCTTTCTTT. As protein: CASGLSPRTGAEAFF.

V usage is TRBV24-1 and J usage is TRBJ2-2; 7 nucleotides match TRBD1. CDR3 length: 16 amino acids. CDR1 KGHDR and CDR2 SFDVKD come from the germline V gene. After removal of 1 base from V and 4 bases from J, the junction contained 5 bases not matched to a gene. CDR3 region: CATSDFAAGGTGELFF. The CDR3 DNA sequence: TGTGCCACCAGTGATTTTGCGGCAGGGGGCACCGGGGAGCTGTTTTTT.